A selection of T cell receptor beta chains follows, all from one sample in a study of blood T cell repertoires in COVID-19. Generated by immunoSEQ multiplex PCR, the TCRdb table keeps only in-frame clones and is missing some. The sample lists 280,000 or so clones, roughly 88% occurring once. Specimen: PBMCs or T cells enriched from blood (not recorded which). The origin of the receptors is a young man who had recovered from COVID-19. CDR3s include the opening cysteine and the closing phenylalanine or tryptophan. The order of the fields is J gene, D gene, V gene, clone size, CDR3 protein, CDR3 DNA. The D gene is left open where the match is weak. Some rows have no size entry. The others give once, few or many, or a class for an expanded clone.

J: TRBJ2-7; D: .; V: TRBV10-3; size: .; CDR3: CAISERRTENYEQYF; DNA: TGTGCCATCAGTGAGCGAAGGACAGAAAACTACGAGCAGTACTTC
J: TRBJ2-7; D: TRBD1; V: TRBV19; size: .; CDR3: CATTRQGGYEQYF; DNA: TGTGCCACCACCCGACAGGGCGGCTACGAGCAGTACTTC
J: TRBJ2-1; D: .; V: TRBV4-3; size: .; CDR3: CASSQDYGRSYNEQFF; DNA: TGCGCCAGCAGCCAAGATTACGGGAGATCCTACAATGAGCAGTTCTTC
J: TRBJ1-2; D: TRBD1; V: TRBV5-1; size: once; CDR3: CASSLGQGALRGYTF; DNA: TGCGCCAGCAGCTTGGGACAGGGGGCTCTACGTGGCTACACCTTC
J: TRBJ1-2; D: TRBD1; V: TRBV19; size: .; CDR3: CASIGTGDGYTF; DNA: TGTGCCAGTATTGGGACAGGGGATGGCTACACCTTC
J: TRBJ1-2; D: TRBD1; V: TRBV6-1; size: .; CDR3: CASSEASTGIYGYTF; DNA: TGTGCCAGCAGTGAAGCGTCGACAGGGATCTATGGCTACACCTTC
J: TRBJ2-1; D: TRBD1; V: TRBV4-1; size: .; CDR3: CASSQDFGAGGQFF; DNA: TGCGCCAGCAGCCAAGATTTCGGGGCAGGGGGGCAGTTCTTC
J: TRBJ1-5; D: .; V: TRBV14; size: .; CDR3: CASSQGARQPQHF; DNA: TGTGCCAGCAGCCAGGGGGCCAGGCAGCCCCAGCATTTT
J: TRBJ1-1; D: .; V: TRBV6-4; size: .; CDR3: CASSQRGGTEAFF; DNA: TGTGCCAGCAGTCAAAGGGGAGGCACTGAAGCTTTCTTT
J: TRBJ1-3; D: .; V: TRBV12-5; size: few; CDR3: CASRVGSGNTIYF; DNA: TGTGCTAGTCGCGTTGGTTCGGGAAACACCATATATTTT
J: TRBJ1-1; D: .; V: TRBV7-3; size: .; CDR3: CASSPGGSSPAFF; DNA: TGTGCCAGCAGCCCGGGGGGCTCCTCCCCAGCTTTCTTT
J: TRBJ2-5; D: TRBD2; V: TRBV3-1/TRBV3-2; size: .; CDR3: CASSGLAGRETQYF; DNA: TGTGCCAGCAGCGGACTAGCGGGGAGGGAGACCCAGTACTTC
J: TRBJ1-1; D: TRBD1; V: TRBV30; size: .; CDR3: CAWSYRGRRNTEAFF; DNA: TGTGCCTGGAGCTACAGGGGGCGAAGAAACACTGAAGCTTTCTTT